The T cell receptor beta chain described here comes from a study of shared clonotypes between healthy human individuals. As for the study in general: The study used three CD4 naive, three CD4 memory, two CD8 naive and one CD8 memory plate per donor. Findings and caveats of the study: Researchers found naive subsets generally carried larger estimated richness than memory subsets. In contrast to clonotypes shared by all four donors, non-shared clonotypes had lower generation probabilities.

The CDR3 is 16 amino acids. CDR1 and CDR2 from the germline V gene are SGHTS and YDEGEE. V was pared by 2 bases and J by 2 bases, with 14 bases between. For every subset, genomic DNA was evenly distributed across several immunoSEQ plates. Clones were read by immunoSEQ multiplex PCR, and TCRdb kept only the in-frame ones, dropping some. The sample lists hundreds of thousands of clones; about 96% were seen once. On this clone itself: Its target is not known.

Sequenced material: naive CD4+ T cells sorted from blood. The sample's subset: CD45RA+ positively selected. This TCR was recovered from a woman aged 25 to 45 in good health. The chain is built from TRBV5-8 and TRBJ1-3; tentatively, D is TRBD1 (6 bases). This chain's CDR3 is CASSLWGLGTGNTIYF. In DNA form, the CDR3 reads TGTGCCAGCAGCTTATGGGGGCTAGGTACTGGAAACACCATATATTTT.